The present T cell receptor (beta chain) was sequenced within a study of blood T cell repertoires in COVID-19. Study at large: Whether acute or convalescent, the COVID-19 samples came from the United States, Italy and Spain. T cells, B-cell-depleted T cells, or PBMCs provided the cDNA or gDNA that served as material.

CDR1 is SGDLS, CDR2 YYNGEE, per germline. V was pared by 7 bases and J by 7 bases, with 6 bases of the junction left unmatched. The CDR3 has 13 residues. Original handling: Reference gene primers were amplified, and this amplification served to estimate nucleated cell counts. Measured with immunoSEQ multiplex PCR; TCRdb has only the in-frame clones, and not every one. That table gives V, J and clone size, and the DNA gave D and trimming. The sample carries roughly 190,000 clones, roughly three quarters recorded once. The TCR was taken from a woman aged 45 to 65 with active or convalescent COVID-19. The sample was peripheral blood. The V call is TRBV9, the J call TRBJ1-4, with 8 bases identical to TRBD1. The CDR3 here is CASGDRGGEKLFF. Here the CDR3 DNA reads TGTGCCAGCGGCGACAGGGGAGGTGAAAAACTGTTTTTT.